The entry that follows covers one TCR beta chain sequence. Its antigen is not identified. The CDR3 has 14 residues. The V gene lost 5 bases and the J gene lost 3 bases, with 12 bases spanning the gap. Germline values: CDR1 MNHEY, CDR2 SMNVEV (reference sequence). Sample-barcoded 5' priming and a J-beta primer mix drove a second PCR of about 6 to 12 cycles. TCRdb re-analysed the 5' RACE reads in MiXCR, keeping a single row per CDR3 protein. The sample records 780,000 or so distinct CDR3 sequences, about 53% being singletons. The data derive from a study of blood T cells in healthy people across ages. Findings and caveats of the study: Roughly linear age-related decline in beta diversity appeared, significant by age 40. No one knew whether donors had CMV, which possibly confounded expanded clonotype changes.

This sequence joins TRBV27 and TRBJ2-3; tentative D call: TRBD1 (6 bases). Sequencing input: blood. This receptor was identified in a man older than 75 in good health. CDR3 in amino acids: CASSNGGTTDTQYF. The DNA for the CDR3 is TGTGCCAGCAGTAATGGGGGCACGACAGATACGCAGTATTTT.